A selection of T cell receptor beta chains follows, all from one sample in a study of molecular identifiers for immune sequencing clone quantification. TCRdb reanalysed the PCR reads using MiXCR and keeps one entry per CDR3 protein. The sample consists of under 600,000 distinct CDR3 sequences, about 26% of them appearing once. Sequencing was carried out using naive CD8+ T cells from blood, with Jurkat cell RNA spiked in. These receptors all come from a human donor in good health. Some libraries in this study had Jurkat cell RNA spiked in. Both conserved end residues are part of each CDR3. The order of the fields is V gene, clone size, D gene, J gene, CDR3 DNA, CDR3 protein. D genes are given only for firm matches. Only some rows state a clone size, as once, few, many or a class for expanded clones.

v_gene: TRBV12-3/TRBV12-4
abundance: -
d_gene: -
j_gene: TRBJ2-7
CDR3nt: TGTGCCAGCTCCCTGGGTAGGGAGGAGCAGTACTTC
CDR3aa: CASSLGREEQYF

v_gene: TRBV9
abundance: few
d_gene: TRBD1
j_gene: TRBJ1-3
CDR3nt: TGTGCCAGCAGCGAAACTACAGGGGGATACTCTGGAAACACCATATATTTT
CDR3aa: CASSETTGGYSGNTIYF

v_gene: TRBV28
abundance: -
d_gene: -
j_gene: TRBJ1-5
CDR3nt: TGTGCCAGCAGTTTGCCCAACGGTCAAGATCGTCAGCCCCAGCATTTT
CDR3aa: CASSLPNGQDRQPQHF

v_gene: TRBV7-6
abundance: -
d_gene: -
j_gene: TRBJ2-5
CDR3nt: TGTGCCAGCAGCTTAGGCACAGAGTTCCAAGAGACCCAGTACTTC
CDR3aa: CASSLGTEFQETQYF

v_gene: TRBV12-3/TRBV12-4
abundance: -
d_gene: TRBD1
j_gene: TRBJ1-2
CDR3nt: TGTGCCAGCAGTGGGGACAGGCGTGATGGCTACACCTTC
CDR3aa: CASSGDRRDGYTF

v_gene: TRBV10-2
abundance: -
d_gene: -
j_gene: TRBJ1-3
CDR3nt: TGCGCCAGCAGTGGACAGTCCTCTGGAAACACCATATATTTT
CDR3aa: CASSGQSSGNTIYF

v_gene: TRBV29-1
abundance: many
d_gene: -
j_gene: TRBJ2-5
CDR3nt: TGCAGCGTTGATCCTCCGGGGCTTTCACAAGAGACCCAGTACTTC
CDR3aa: CSVDPPGLSQETQYF

v_gene: TRBV20-1
abundance: few
d_gene: TRBD2
j_gene: TRBJ2-3
CDR3nt: TGCAGTGCTAGGGGGAAAGGGCTAGCGGGAAATCCTCTCCCAGATACGCAGTATTTT
CDR3aa: CSARGKGLAGNPLPDTQYF

v_gene: TRBV28
abundance: many
d_gene: -
j_gene: TRBJ2-1
CDR3nt: TGTGCCAGCACCCCGACGGGGGTCCCGGAGCAGTTCTTC
CDR3aa: CASTPTGVPEQFF

v_gene: TRBV20-1
abundance: -
d_gene: TRBD2
j_gene: TRBJ2-1
CDR3nt: TGCAGTGCTGTCTCCCCGGGACTAGCGGGACCCTCCCAAAGGTCGGATGAGCAGTTCTTC
CDR3aa: CSAVSPGLAGPSQRSDEQFF

v_gene: TRBV12-3/TRBV12-4
abundance: -
d_gene: TRBD1
j_gene: TRBJ1-1
CDR3nt: TGTGCCTGCAGTTCCGGACAGGGGGCAAGTGAAGCTTTCTTT
CDR3aa: CACSSGQGASEAFF

v_gene: TRBV30
abundance: few
d_gene: TRBD1
j_gene: TRBJ2-7
CDR3nt: TGTGCCTGGAGTTGGGGGACAGCCTACGAGCAGTACTTC
CDR3aa: CAWSWGTAYEQYF

v_gene: TRBV5-6
abundance: -
d_gene: -
j_gene: TRBJ1-2
CDR3nt: TGTGCCAGCAGCAGATTCACAGGGAGCTCGCCCGATGGCTACACCTTC
CDR3aa: CASSRFTGSSPDGYTF

v_gene: TRBV6-5
abundance: many
d_gene: -
j_gene: TRBJ1-1
CDR3nt: TGTGCCAGCAGTTACTCTGGCGCGGACACTGAAGCTTTCTTT
CDR3aa: CASSYSGADTEAFF

v_gene: TRBV7-9
abundance: -
d_gene: -
j_gene: TRBJ1-1
CDR3nt: TGTGCCAGCAGCTTAGAACAGGGACCTCACACTGAAGCTTTCTTT
CDR3aa: CASSLEQGPHTEAFF

v_gene: TRBV9
abundance: -
d_gene: TRBD1
j_gene: TRBJ1-4
CDR3nt: TGTGCCAGCAGCGTCGCGGGGGACAGGGGTGAAAAACTGTTTTTT
CDR3aa: CASSVAGDRGEKLFF